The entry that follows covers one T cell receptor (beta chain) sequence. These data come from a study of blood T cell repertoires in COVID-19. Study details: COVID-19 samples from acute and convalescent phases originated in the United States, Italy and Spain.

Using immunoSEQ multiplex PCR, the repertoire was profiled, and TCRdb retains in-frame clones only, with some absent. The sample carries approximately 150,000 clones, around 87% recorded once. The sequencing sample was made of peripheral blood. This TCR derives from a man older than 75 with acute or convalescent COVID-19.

The CDR3 sequence is CASSLPGAGQPQHF. The CDR3 DNA reads TGTGCCAGCAGCTTACCAGGCGCCGGTCAGCCCCAGCATTTT. This rearrangement joins TRBV11-3 to TRBJ1-5; D is ambiguous. There are 14 residues in the CDR3. Germline V gene data show CDR1 as SGHNT and CDR2 as YENEEA. V was clipped by 2 bases and J by 6 bases, with 11 bases between them.